What follows are 25 T cell receptor beta chains derived from one specimen sequenced in a study of cytomegalovirus exposure and HLA in healthy donors. The PCR had 60 Vbeta and 13 Jbeta primers. Some clones are missing from TCRdb's copy, which holds only in-frame ones; the method was immunoSEQ multiplex PCR. The table has tens of thousands of clones, about 76% seen once. The source material was PBMCs. These receptor sequences come from a male donor in good health and CMV-seropositive.

The CDR3 region is CASSSWDPGEIGTEAFF. DNA of the CDR3: TGTGCCAGCAGCTCCTGGGACCCGGGAGAAATAGGCACTGAAGCTTTCTTT. The chain combines TRBV7-2 with TRBJ1-1; tentative D call: TRBD1 (5 bases). Germline V gives CDR1 SGHTA, CDR2 FQGNSA. Trimming cost V 4 bases and J 4 bases, with 22 bases left between them. The CDR3 has 17 residues. Filled out from reference TRBV7-2 and TRBJ1-1, the complete variable domain reads GAGVSQSPSNKVTEKGKDVELRCDPISGHTALYWYRQSLGQGLEFLIYFQGNSAPDKSGLPSDRFSAERTGGSVSTLTIQRTQQEDSAVYLCASSSWDPGEIGTEAFFGQGTRLTVV.

The chain is built from TRBV5-5 and TRBJ2-6, with 9 bases that match TRBD1. CDR1 SGHKS and CDR2 YYEKEE come from the germline V gene (reference sequence). CDR3 size: 18 residues. Trimming took 5 bases from V and 1 from J; bases not matched to a gene: 10. Here the CDR3 DNA reads TGTGCCAGCAGATCCACCGGGACAGGGCTTTCTGGGGCCAACGTCCTGACTTTC. This sequence encodes CASRSTGTGLSGANVLTF.

The V gene is TRBV27, the J gene TRBJ1-1; TRBD1 might be the D (5 bases). Germline V gene sequence: CDR1 MNHEY, CDR2 SMNVEV (reference sequence). The CDR3 is 13 amino acids. V was clipped by 4 bases and J by 4 bases, with 10 bases between them. The CDR3 sequence: CASSWGERTEAFF. In nucleotides, the CDR3 is TGTGCCAGCAGTTGGGGGGAACGCACTGAAGCTTTCTTT.

The chain joins TRBV7-8 to TRBJ2-2, with 7 nucleotides matching TRBD1. V was pared by 6 bases and J by 2 bases, with 3 bases of the junction left unmatched. Germline V lookup: CDR1 SGHVS, CDR2 FQNEAQ. The length of the CDR3 is 14 residues. CDR3 DNA: TGTGCCAGCAGATGGGACAGAAACACCGGGGAGCTGTTTTTT. It translates to CASRWDRNTGELFF.

The rearrangement joins TRBV27 to TRBJ1-5; no reliable D call. Trimming removed 2 bases from V and 6 bases from J, with 11 bases in between. Germline V gene data show CDR1 as MNHEY and CDR2 as SMNVEV (reference sequence). The CDR3 has 14 residues. The CDR3 DNA reads TGTGCCAGCAGTTTAGATCGGCGAGGTCAGCCCCAGCATTTT. It encodes CASSLDRRGQPQHF.

This clone appeared many times. The J gene is TRBJ1-3, the V gene TRBV4-2; 8 bases align to TRBD1. Germline CDR1 and CDR2: LGHNA and YNFKEQ. The V gene end was trimmed by 5 bases and the J gene end by 7 bases; junction bases not matched to a gene: 16. The CDR3 contains 17 residues. The CDR3 DNA sequence: TGTGCCAGCAGCTTGGTTGAGACAGGGGACCGCAGCAACACCATATATTTT. This gives the protein CASSLVETGDRSNTIYF.

The chain links TRBV7-2 to TRBJ1-1, with TRBD1 as a possible D gene (5 bases). This CDR3 has 15 amino acids. From germline, CDR1 is SGHTA and CDR2 FQGNSA. The ends were cut back, 3 bases at V and 1 base at J, with 12 bases in the middle. CDR3 in amino acids: CASSFVQGGNTEAFF. For the CDR3, the DNA is TGTGCCAGCAGCTTCGTTCAGGGCGGGAACACTGAAGCTTTCTTT.

This sequence joins TRBV21-1 and TRBJ2-7; TRBD2, the D gene given by the table, was not confirmed from the DNA. TRBV21-1 is an annotated pseudogene. This CDR3 is built from 13 residues. Here the CDR3 reads CASSKMSAYEQYF. The CDR3 nucleotides are TGTGCCAGCAGCAAAATGAGTGCCTACGAGCAGTACTTC.

The chain recombines TRBV7-9 with TRBJ1-3; TRBD1 agrees at 7 bases. J gave up 4 bases and V 3 bases, and 6 bases lay outside the gene matches. Germline V gene lookup returns CDR1 SEHNR and CDR2 FQNEAQ (reference sequence). CDR3 size: 15 residues. In nucleotides, the CDR3 is TGTGCCAGCAGCTTCCAGGGGGGCTCAGGAAACACCATATATTTT. Amino acid sequence: CASSFQGGSGNTIYF.

The genes are TRBV9 and TRBJ2-2, with 9 bases lining up with TRBD1. V shed 6 bases and J 3 bases; nucleotides not matched to a gene: 15. The germline gives CDR1 SGDLS, CDR2 YYNGEE. This CDR3 has 18 residues. The CDR3 is CASTSTMGQGRYTGELFF. The CDR3 coding sequence is TGTGCCAGCACCTCCACCATGGGACAGGGTCGATACACCGGGGAGCTGTTTTTT.

The chain links TRBV5-6 to TRBJ1-4; D may be TRBD1 (5 bases). Between the trimmed V and J ends, which lost 1 base and 4 bases, there was a span of 14 bases. Germline CDR1 reads SGHDT; CDR2 reads YYEEEE. CDR3 size: 16 residues. The CDR3 DNA follows: TGTGCCAGCAGCTTGTTCAGGGTTGGGGTTAATGAAAAACTGTTTTTT. It encodes CASSLFRVGVNEKLFF.

This chain uses TRBV19 with TRBJ2-1; TRBD2 might be the D (6 bases). V lost 5 bases, J lost 9 bases, and 11 bases lay in between. There are 12 residues in the CDR3. CDR1 and CDR2 (germline): LNHDA, SQIVND (reference sequence). CDR3 in DNA: TGTGCCAGTAGTCTCAACGGGAGTGAGCAGTTCTTC. Translated: CASSLNGSEQFF.

The chain combines TRBV7-3 with TRBJ1-2, with D tentatively TRBD1 (6 bases). Germline CDR1 and CDR2: SGHTA and FQGTGA. V was shortened by 2 bases and J by 6 bases, with 7 bases between the two germline ends. The CDR3 contains 12 residues. The CDR3 DNA reads TGTGCCAGCAGCTTAGCAGGGGATGGCTACACCTTC. Protein: CASSLAGDGYTF.

This rearrangement joins TRBV5-6 to TRBJ1-4; 7 bases line up with TRBD1. Germline lookup yields CDR1 SGHDT and CDR2 YYEEEE. Losses at the gene ends were 4 bases for V and 7 bases for J; bases not matched to a gene: 10. This CDR3 has 15 residues. In DNA form, the CDR3 reads TGTGCCAGCAGCCTGGAGGACAGGACAACTGAAAAACTGTTTTTT. As protein: CASSLEDRTTEKLFF. Looking up the rest from reference TRBV5-6 and TRBJ1-4 gives the full variable domain: DAGVTQSPTHLIKTRGQQVTLRCSPKSGHDTVSWYQQALGQGPQFIFQYYEEEERQRGNFPDRFSGHQFPNYSSELNVNALLLGDSALYLCASSLEDRTTEKLFFGSGTQLSVL.

This clone has only a few counts. This chain links TRBV19 with TRBJ2-6, with D perhaps matching TRBD1 (5 bases). CDR1 LNHDA and CDR2 SQIVND come from the germline V gene (reference sequence). The CDR3 is 15 amino acids. The V end lost 1 base, the J end lost 2 bases, and 6 bases lay between the germline ends. The CDR3 reads CASSIGGAGANVLTF. The CDR3 region has the DNA TGTGCCAGTAGTATAGGGGGCGCTGGGGCCAACGTCCTGACTTTC.

The J gene is TRBJ1-2, the V gene TRBV4-2, with 7 bases identical to TRBD1. The CDR3 length is 14 residues. V lost 1 base, J lost 4 bases, and 3 bases stayed unmatched. Germline V gene lookup returns CDR1 LGHNA and CDR2 YNFKEQ. The DNA for the CDR3 is TGTGCCAGCAGCCAAGGACAGGGCGGCTATGGCTACACCTTC. This translates into CASSQGQGGYGYTF.

The CDR3 DNA follows: TGTGCCAGCAGCTTTTGGACTAGCGGGTCCAAAGAGACCCAGTACTTC. This gives the protein CASSFWTSGSKETQYF. The chain combines TRBV5-4 with TRBJ2-5; 11 bases are shared with TRBD2. After removal of 2 bases from V and 3 bases from J, the junction contained 6 bases not matched to a gene. CDR1 is SGHNT, CDR2 YYREEE, per germline (reference sequence). This CDR3 is built from 16 residues.

The rearrangement uses TRBV19 and TRBJ1-2; TRBD1 is a possible D gene (5 bases). There are 15 residues in the CDR3. CDR1 LNHDA and CDR2 SQIVND come from the germline V gene (reference sequence). V dropped 3 bases and J dropped 1 base, with 12 bases sitting between them. This CDR3 reads CASSIPAGLNYGYTF. DNA for the CDR3: TGTGCCAGTAGTATCCCCGCGGGGCTTAACTATGGCTACACCTTC. The variable domain in full, with the rest retrieved from reference TRBV19 and TRBJ1-2, is DGGITQSPKYLFRKEGQNVTLSCEQNLNHDAMYWYRQDPGQGLRLIYYSQIVNDFQKGDIAEGYSVSREKKESFPLTVTSAQKNPTAFYLCASSIPAGLNYGYTFGSGTRLTVV.

The chain couples TRBV28 to TRBJ2-3, with 10 bases lining up with TRBD1. V shed 4 bases and J 5 bases; nucleotides not matched to a gene: 6. CDR3 length equals 15 residues. Germline assignment: CDR1 MDHEN and CDR2 SYDVKM. As DNA, the CDR3 is TGTGCCAGCAGTTCCGGGACAGGGGCGATAGATACGCAGTATTTT. Amino acids: CASSSGTGAIDTQYF.

CDR3 sequence (DNA): TGTGCCAGTCGCTCCCTAGCGTCCTCCTACGAGCAGTACTTC. Protein product: CASRSLASSYEQYF. The gene calls are TRBV19 and TRBJ2-7, with D possibly being TRBD2 (6 bases). CDR1 is LNHDA and CDR2 is SQIVND in the germline V gene (reference sequence). The CDR3 is made up of 14 amino acids. The V end lost 8 bases, the J end lost 0 bases, and 14 bases lay between the germline ends.

V usage is TRBV5-1 and J usage is TRBJ1-4, with TRBD1 matching 8 bases. Germline-derived CDR1 and CDR2 are SGHRS and YFSETQ. The length of the CDR3 is 16 residues. With V trimmed by 5 bases and J by 0 bases, 6 bases remained unmatched. As DNA, the CDR3 is TGCGCCAGCAGTCCACAGGGGGTAACAACTAATGAAAAACTGTTTTTT. This gives the protein CASSPQGVTTNEKLFF.

J is TRBJ1-5 and V is TRBV5-5, with D possibly TRBD1 on 6 matching bases. V was trimmed by 4 bases and J by 0 bases, leaving 14 bases between them. CDR1 is SGHKS and CDR2 is YYEKEE in the germline V gene (reference sequence). This CDR3 is built from 16 residues. This chain's CDR3 is CASSNGQKYSNQPQHF. The CDR3, as DNA: TGTGCCAGCAGCAATGGACAGAAATATAGCAATCAGCCCCAGCATTTT.

The chain recombines TRBV4-1 with TRBJ2-1; D possibly corresponds to TRBD2 (5 bases). The length of the CDR3 is 16 residues. V was pared by 3 bases and J by 0 bases, with 12 bases between. CDR1 is MGHRA and CDR2 is YSYEKL in the germline V gene. The CDR3, as DNA: TGCGCCAGCAGCCATCGACTTCGGGGCTCCTACAATGAGCAGTTCTTC. Its protein is CASSHRLRGSYNEQFF.

The chain joins TRBV5-6 to TRBJ2-1; D ambiguous. Trimming pared 4 bases from V and 6 bases from J, leaving 8 bases between. The CDR3 runs to 12 residues. Germline CDR1 and CDR2: SGHDT and YYEEEE. The CDR3 loop is CASSRDSNEQFF. The CDR3 region has the DNA TGTGCCAGCAGCAGAGACTCCAATGAGCAGTTCTTC.

The V call is TRBV5-1, the J call TRBJ2-5, with D tentatively TRBD2 (5 bases). The CDR3 loop spans 14 amino acids. Trimming took off 6 bases at V and 1 base at J, with 13 bases between the two ends. Germline V lookup: CDR1 SGHRS, CDR2 YFSETQ. In DNA form, the CDR3 reads TGCGCCAGCAACCGCGGGCTGGTCCAAGAGACCCAGTACTTC. Translating it yields CASNRGLVQETQYF.